This TCR beta chain was recovered during a study of blood T cell repertoires in COVID-19. Across the whole study: Sample material is recorded as cDNA or gDNA derived from T cells, B-cell-depleted T cells, or PBMCs.

The CDR3 runs 13 residues. The V end was cut by 0 bases, the J end by 8 bases, with 13 bases between. Germline-derived CDR1 and CDR2 are GTSNPN and SVGIG (reference sequence). Per the original data handling: Reference gene primer amplification in the assay estimated nucleated cell counts. Sequenced by immunoSEQ multiplex PCR; TCRdb stores in-frame clones only, minus some. The V and J calls and the clone size are those of that table, but D and trimming were determined from the DNA. Of 100,000 or so clones in the sample, roughly 86% are singletons; the top ten hold around a tenth. This clone was observed a handful of times.

The J gene is TRBJ1-2, the V gene TRBV30; D remains ambiguous. The sequence came from a woman aged 30 to 39 with acute or convalescent COVID-19. The sequenced sample was peripheral blood. CDR3 sequence: CAWSVSTAGGYTF. The CDR3, as DNA: TGTGCCTGGAGTGTTTCGACTGCGGGGGGCTACACCTTC.